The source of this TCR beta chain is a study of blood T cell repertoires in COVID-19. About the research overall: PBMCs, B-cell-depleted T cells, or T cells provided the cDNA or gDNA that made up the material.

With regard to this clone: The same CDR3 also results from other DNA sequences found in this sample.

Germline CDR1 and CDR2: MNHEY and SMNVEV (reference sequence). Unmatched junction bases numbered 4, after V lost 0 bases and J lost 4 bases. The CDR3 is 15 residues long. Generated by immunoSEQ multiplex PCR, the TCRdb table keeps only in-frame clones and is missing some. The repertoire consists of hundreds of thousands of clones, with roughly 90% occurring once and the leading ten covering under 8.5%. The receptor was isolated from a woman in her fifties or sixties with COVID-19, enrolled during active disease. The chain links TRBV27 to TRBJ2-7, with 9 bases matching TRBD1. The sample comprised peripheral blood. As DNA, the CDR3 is TGTGCCAGCAGTTTATCCGGACAGGGGTCTTACGAGCAGTACTTC. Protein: CASSLSGQGSYEQYF.